The 18 T cell receptor beta chains below were found in one sample sequenced in a study of blood T cell repertoires in COVID-19. The data were produced by immunoSEQ multiplex PCR, yet TCRdb's version contains in-frame clones alone and is incomplete. The table has around 290,000 clones, nearly 90% seen once; the top ten hold around 1%. The sequencing input was PBMCs or T cells enriched from blood (not recorded which). These receptor sequences come from a woman in her twenties or thirties who had recovered from COVID-19.

This chain connects TRBV18 to TRBJ1-2; TRBD1 might be the D (5 bases). CDR1 is KGHSH, CDR2 LQKENI, per germline. Trimming shortened V by 5 bases and J by 4 bases, and 11 bases separated the two germline ends. The CDR3 extends over 13 amino acids. The CDR3 DNA follows: TGTGCCAGCTCAACAGGCAACGGCTATGGCTACACCTTC. Translation: CASSTGNGYGYTF.

V and J are TRBV2 and TRBJ2-7; perhaps TRBD2 as D (5 bases). Looked up from germline, CDR1 is SNHLY and CDR2 is FYNNEI. The CDR3 loop spans 16 amino acids. The V end lost 2 bases, the J end lost 5 bases, and 19 bases lay between the germline ends. The CDR3 sequence is CASSERLAGFGDEQYF. The CDR3 nucleotides are TGTGCCAGCAGTGAAAGGCTTGCGGGTTTCGGGGACGAGCAGTACTTC.

The chain recombines TRBV5-1 with TRBJ2-5; D might be TRBD2 (6 bases). In germline, CDR1 is SGHRS, CDR2 YFSETQ. This CDR3 comprises 15 residues. V lost 1 base to trimming and J lost 5 bases, with 15 bases between them. CDR3 sequence (DNA): TGCGCCAGCAGCTTGTTCACCCTAGCGTGGGAGACCCAGTACTTC. Translated: CASSLFTLAWETQYF.

The chain couples TRBV2 to TRBJ1-4, with 11 bases identical to TRBD1. J was trimmed by 2 bases and V by 6 bases; bases with no gene match: 5. There are 16 residues in the CDR3. From germline, CDR1 is SNHLY and CDR2 FYNNEI. CDR3 amino acids: CASRGTGGPTNEKLFF. CDR3 nucleotide sequence: TGTGCCAGCAGGGGGACAGGGGGGCCGACTAATGAAAAACTGTTTTTT.

The chain links TRBV30 to TRBJ1-5, with TRBD1 matching 10 bases. Germline CDR1 reads GTSNPN; CDR2 reads SVGIG (reference sequence). CDR3 size: 15 residues. V trimming: 3 bases; J trimming: 2 bases; junction bases outside the gene matches: 4. CDR3 coding DNA: TGTGCCTGGAGGACAGGGGGCGGGGGCAATCAGCCCCAGCATTTT. It codes for CAWRTGGGGNQPQHF.

The gene calls are TRBV11-3 and TRBJ1-1; 8 bases align to TRBD1. From germline, CDR1 is SGHNT and CDR2 YENEEA. Germline trimming cut 2 bases from V and 3 bases from J; bases unmatched to any gene: 11. CDR3 length: 17 residues. CDR3 sequence reads: CASSLSRGPHYYTEAFF. The CDR3 nucleotides read TGTGCCAGCAGCTTATCCAGGGGGCCCCATTATTACACTGAAGCTTTCTTT.

V is TRBV28 and J is TRBJ1-4; a possible D gene is TRBD1 (5 bases). The CDR3 has 12 residues. The V gene's germline CDR1 is MDHEN and CDR2 SYDVKM. The CDR3 nucleotides are TGTGCGATTGCGGGGCGGACTGAAAAACTGTTTTTT. It specifies CAIAGRTEKLFF.

This clone was counted once. This chain joins TRBV7-9 and TRBJ1-1; D call uncertain. This CDR3 spans 11 amino acids. Trimming took 6 bases from V and 6 from J, leaving 8 bases between them. The germline V gene has CDR1 SEHNR and CDR2 FQNEAQ (reference sequence). CDR3 loop: CASRAGAEAFF. In DNA form, the CDR3 reads TGTGCCAGCAGGGCGGGTGCTGAAGCTTTCTTT.

V usage is TRBV19 and J usage is TRBJ2-7; unclear D gene. The CDR3 extends over 12 amino acids. Trimming stripped 3 bases from V and 3 bases from J, with 6 bases between. Germline V gives CDR1 LNHDA, CDR2 SQIVND (reference sequence). CDR3 protein: CASSMAGYEQYF. In DNA form, the CDR3 reads TGTGCCAGTAGTATGGCAGGCTACGAGCAGTACTTC.

This clone showed up just a few times. The chain joins TRBV19 to TRBJ1-5; 8 bases map to TRBD1. CDR1 and CDR2 from the germline V gene are LNHDA and SQIVND (reference sequence). Losses at the gene ends were 0 bases for V and 6 bases for J; bases not matched to a gene: 4. There are 15 residues in the CDR3. The CDR3 region is CASSIEPGGLQPQHF. For the CDR3, the DNA is TGTGCCAGTAGTATAGAACCAGGGGGCCTTCAGCCCCAGCATTTT.

This chain connects TRBV7-8 to TRBJ1-5; the match to TRBD1 covers 8 bases. Unmatched junction bases numbered 0, after V lost 1 base and J lost 1 base. The CDR3 loop spans 15 amino acids. Germline CDR1 is SGHVS and CDR2 is FQNEAQ. This CDR3 is CASSLDRGSNQPQHF. The CDR3 DNA reads TGTGCCAGCAGCTTAGACAGGGGGAGCAATCAGCCCCAGCATTTT.

This rearrangement joins TRBV19 to TRBJ1-1; possibly TRBD1 for D (6 bases). The CDR3 sequence is 17 residues long. Looked up from germline, CDR1 is LNHDA and CDR2 is SQIVND (reference sequence). The V gene lost 3 bases and the J gene lost 0 bases, with 17 bases spanning the gap. CDR3 coding DNA: TGTGCCAGTAGTATCGGGTCCTGGACAGACATGAACACTGAAGCTTTCTTT. It encodes CASSIGSWTDMNTEAFF. The variable domain in full, with the rest retrieved from reference TRBV19 and TRBJ1-1, is DGGITQSPKYLFRKEGQNVTLSCEQNLNHDAMYWYRQDPGQGLRLIYYSQIVNDFQKGDIAEGYSVSREKKESFPLTVTSAQKNPTAFYLCASSIGSWTDMNTEAFFGQGTRLTVV.

In this sample, this clone turned up once. This chain connects TRBV30 to TRBJ1-6; unclear D gene. CDR3 size: 15 residues. Germline assignment: CDR1 GTSNPN and CDR2 SVGIG (reference sequence). The germline V and J ends were trimmed by 0 bases and 7 bases, with 13 bases remaining between them. The CDR3 DNA reads as TGTGCCTGGAGTGTAGCCGGCGCGGGGAATTCACCCCTCCACTTT. Protein: CAWSVAGAGNSPLHF.

The gene calls are TRBV28 and TRBJ2-7; 7 bases fit TRBD1. The germline V gene has CDR1 MDHEN and CDR2 SYDVKM. This CDR3 spans 16 amino acids. V shed 6 bases, J shed 1 base, and the junction held 12 bases outside the gene matches. Here the CDR3 DNA reads TGTGCCAGCAGACACCGGCAGGGGGTGCTATCCTACGAGCAGTACTTC. As protein: CASRHRQGVLSYEQYF.

The V call is TRBV27, the J call TRBJ2-5; 7 bases fit TRBD1. The germline gives CDR1 MNHEY, CDR2 SMNVEV (reference sequence). This CDR3 spans 15 amino acids. V was clipped by 5 bases and J by 3 bases; unmatched bases: 9. The CDR3 DNA reads as TGTGCCAGCAGTCCCGGGGACAGCCCCAAAGAGACCCAGTACTTC. Amino acids: CASSPGDSPKETQYF.

This clone occurred once. V usage is TRBV18 and J usage is TRBJ1-1; D gene unclear. The CDR3 spans 14 residues. The V end was cut by 3 bases, the J end by 0 bases, with 8 bases between. Germline V lookup: CDR1 KGHSH, CDR2 LQKENI. CDR3 protein: CASSPQSLNTEAFF. CDR3 DNA sequence: TGTGCCAGCTCACCTCAGTCGCTGAACACTGAAGCTTTCTTT.

The chain links TRBV7-9 to TRBJ1-5; the D gene is possibly TRBD1 (5 bases). V was trimmed by 5 bases and J by 1 base, leaving 9 bases between them. CDR1 and CDR2 (germline): SEHNR, FQNEAQ (reference sequence). This CDR3 spans 14 amino acids. The CDR3 region has the DNA TGTGCCAGCAGCGGGGCCCGAAGCAATCAGCCCCAGCATTTT. Translating gives CASSGARSNQPQHF.

The rearrangement joins TRBV30 to TRBJ2-5; unclear D gene. V lost 2 bases and J 1 base, leaving 5 bases between the germline ends. This CDR3 contains 12 residues. Germline CDR1 is GTSNPN and CDR2 is SVGIG (reference sequence). DNA for the CDR3: TGTGCCTGGAGTATTAGCCAAGAGACCCAGTACTTC. As protein: CAWSISQETQYF.